The clone carrying this TCR beta chain was observed many times. Its antigen is unidentified. The entry originates in a study of T-cell reconstitution after alpha-beta-depleted transplantation in children. Study findings and constraints: About two months after transplant, alpha-beta T cells reportedly came from several hundred expanded graft clones. When one year had passed after transplant, most T-cell counts and diversity came from newly produced T cells.

CDR3 size: 15 residues. Germline V CDR1 and CDR2: KGHSH, LQKENI. Trimming took 3 bases from V and 8 from J; bases not matched to a gene: 5. Unique molecular identifiers were used to barcode this TCRbeta library. TCRdb re-derived calls from the PCR reads in MiXCR, one entry per CDR3 protein. This sample carries under 25,000 distinct CDR3 sequences, around 13% of them seen once, and the ten largest clones take roughly 35%. The TCR comes from a female patient under 10 years old who had a stem cell transplant for congenital amegakaryocytic thrombocytopenia, so the T cells may come from the graft donor. Here the sequenced sample was PBMCs, mostly from graft donor cells, taken 60 days after TCRalphabeta/CD19-depleted stem cell transplant. V is TRBV18 and J is TRBJ2-1; 12 bases are shared with TRBD2. CDR3 nucleotide sequence: TGTGCCAGCTCACCGACTAGCGGGAGTTGGGATGAGCAGTTCTTC. This sequence encodes CASSPTSGSWDEQFF.